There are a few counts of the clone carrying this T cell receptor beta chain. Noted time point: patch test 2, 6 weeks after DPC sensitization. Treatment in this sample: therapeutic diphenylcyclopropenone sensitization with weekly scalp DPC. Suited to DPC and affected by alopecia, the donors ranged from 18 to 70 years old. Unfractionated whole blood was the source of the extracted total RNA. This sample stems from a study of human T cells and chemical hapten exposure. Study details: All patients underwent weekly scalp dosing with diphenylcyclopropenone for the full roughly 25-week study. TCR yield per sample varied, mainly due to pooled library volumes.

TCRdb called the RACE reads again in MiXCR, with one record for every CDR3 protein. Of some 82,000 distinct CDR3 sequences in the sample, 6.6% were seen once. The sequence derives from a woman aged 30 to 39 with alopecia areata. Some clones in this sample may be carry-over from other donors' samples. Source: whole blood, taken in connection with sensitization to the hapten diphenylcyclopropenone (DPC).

The chain's CDR3 is CASSGTGGLNTEAFF. The CDR3 DNA is TGTGCCAGCAGTGGGACAGGGGGGTTGAACACTGAAGCTTTCTTT. The gene calls are TRBV6-2 or TRBV6-3 and TRBJ1-1; TRBD1 matches 11 bases. Unmatched junction bases numbered 2, after V lost 5 bases and J lost 0 bases. The CDR3 has 15 residues. Germline assignment: CDR1 MNHEY and CDR2 SVGEGT.